This T cell receptor (beta chain) was profiled in a study of T cell responses to AZD1222 COVID-19 vaccine. Germline V gene lookup returns CDR1 SGDLS and CDR2 YYNGEE. Trimming took off 3 bases at V and 2 bases at J, with 14 bases between the two ends. The CDR3 consists of 16 residues. The data were produced by immunoSEQ multiplex PCR, yet TCRdb's version contains in-frame clones alone and is incomplete. The table shows approximately 170,000 clones, with 90% to 95% occurring only once. Study outcomes and limitations: It was only after the peak T cell response that any repertoires were sampled. Rises in breadth and depth of Spike-specific TCRs came after two AZD1222 doses.

As for this clone: Antigen unknown.

The sample here was peripheral blood, taken on day 0 of AZD1222 vaccination. The chain links TRBV9 to TRBJ1-4; D remains ambiguous. The sequence derives from an adult in good health. The CDR3 DNA is TGTGCCAGCAGCGGCGATGGGCGGTTTACTAATGAAAAACTGTTTTTT. It encodes CASSGDGRFTNEKLFF.